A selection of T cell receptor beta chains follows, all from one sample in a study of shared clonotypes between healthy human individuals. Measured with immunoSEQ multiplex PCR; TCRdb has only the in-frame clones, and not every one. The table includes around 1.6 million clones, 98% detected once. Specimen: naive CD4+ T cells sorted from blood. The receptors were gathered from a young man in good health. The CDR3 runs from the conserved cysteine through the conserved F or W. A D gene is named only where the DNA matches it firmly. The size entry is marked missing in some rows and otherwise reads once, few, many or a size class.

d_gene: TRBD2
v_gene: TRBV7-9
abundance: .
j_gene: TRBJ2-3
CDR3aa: CASSSLAGFGSSPDTQYF
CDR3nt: TGTGCCAGCAGCTCCCTAGCGGGATTTGGTTCCTCTCCGGATACGCAGTATTTT

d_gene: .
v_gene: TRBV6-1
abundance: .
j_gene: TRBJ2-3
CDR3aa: CASRPLGDTDTQYF
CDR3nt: TGTGCCAGCAGACCACTCGGAGACACAGATACGCAGTATTTT

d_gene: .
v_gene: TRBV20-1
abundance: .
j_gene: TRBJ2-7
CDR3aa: CSAAGLYEQYF
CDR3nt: TGCAGTGCTGCCGGACTCTACGAGCAGTACTTC

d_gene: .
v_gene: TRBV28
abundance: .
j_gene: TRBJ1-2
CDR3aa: CASSLGGTYGYTF
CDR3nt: TGTGCCAGCAGTTTGGGAGGCACCTATGGCTACACCTTC

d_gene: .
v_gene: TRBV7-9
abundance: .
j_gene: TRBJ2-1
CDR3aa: CASSTQLGAHRWSYNEQFF
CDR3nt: TGTGCCAGCAGCACCCAACTAGGGGCCCACCGTTGGTCCTACAATGAGCAGTTCTTC

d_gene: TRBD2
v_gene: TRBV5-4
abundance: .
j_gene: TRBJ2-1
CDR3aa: CASSLEAGLAGVNEQFF
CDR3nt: TGTGCCAGCAGCTTGGAAGCAGGACTAGCGGGAGTGAATGAGCAGTTCTTC

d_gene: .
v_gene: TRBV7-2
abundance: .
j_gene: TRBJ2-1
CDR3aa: CASSPISSVSYNEQFF
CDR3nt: TGTGCCAGCAGCCCCATTTCATCAGTTTCCTACAATGAGCAGTTCTTC

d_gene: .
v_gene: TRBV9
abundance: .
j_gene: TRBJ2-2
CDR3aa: CASSVLGQEWTGELFF
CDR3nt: TGTGCCAGCAGCGTATTGGGGCAGGAATGGACCGGGGAGCTGTTTTTT

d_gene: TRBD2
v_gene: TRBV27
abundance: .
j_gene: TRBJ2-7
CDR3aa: CASSSLGLAEGEQYF
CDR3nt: TGTGCCAGCAGCTCGCTTGGACTAGCGGAGGGGGAGCAGTACTTC

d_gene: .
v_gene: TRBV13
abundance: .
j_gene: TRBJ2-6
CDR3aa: CASSSPPLGANVLTF
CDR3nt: TGTGCCAGCAGCTCCCCCCCCCTTGGGGCCAACGTCCTGACTTTC

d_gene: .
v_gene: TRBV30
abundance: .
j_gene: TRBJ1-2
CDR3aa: CAWIGRQERRYGYTF
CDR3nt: TGTGCCTGGATAGGAAGACAGGAGAGGCGATATGGCTACACCTTC

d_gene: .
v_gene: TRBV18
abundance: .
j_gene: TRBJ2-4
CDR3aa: CASSPEAAQGWGAKNIQYF
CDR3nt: TGTGCCAGCTCGCCGGAAGCTGCACAGGGTTGGGGTGCCAAAAACATTCAGTACTTC

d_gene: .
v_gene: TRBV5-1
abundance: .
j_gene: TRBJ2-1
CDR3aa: CASSAASSYNEQFF
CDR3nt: TGCGCCAGCAGTGCGGCAAGCTCCTACAATGAGCAGTTCTTC

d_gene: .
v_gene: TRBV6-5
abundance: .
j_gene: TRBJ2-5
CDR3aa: CASSSPLGGLKETQYF
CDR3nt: TGTGCCAGCAGTTCCCCACTCGGGGGGCTTAAGGAGACCCAGTACTTC

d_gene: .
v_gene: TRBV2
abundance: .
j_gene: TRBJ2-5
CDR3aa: CASSEGQYQETQYF
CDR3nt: TGTGCCAGCAGTGAAGGACAGTATCAAGAGACCCAGTACTTC

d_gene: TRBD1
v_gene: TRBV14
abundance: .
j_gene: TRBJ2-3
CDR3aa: CASSHTGGSRADTQYF
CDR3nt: TGTGCCAGCAGCCACACAGGGGGCTCGAGGGCAGATACGCAGTATTTT

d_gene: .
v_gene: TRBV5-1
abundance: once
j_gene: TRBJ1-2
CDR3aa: CASSLEPFNYGYTF
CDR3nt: TGCGCCAGCAGCTTGGAGCCCTTTAACTATGGCTACACCTTC

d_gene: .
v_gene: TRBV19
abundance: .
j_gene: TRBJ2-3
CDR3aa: CASSIGGGGTDTQYF
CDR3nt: TGTGCCAGTAGTATTGGGGGCGGAGGGACAGATACGCAGTATTTT

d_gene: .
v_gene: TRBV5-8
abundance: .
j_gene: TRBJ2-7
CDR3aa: CASSHDRSYEQYF
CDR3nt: TGTGCCAGCAGCCACGACAGGTCCTACGAGCAGTACTTC

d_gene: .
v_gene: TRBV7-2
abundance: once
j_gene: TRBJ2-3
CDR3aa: CASSRAGTDTQYF
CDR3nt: TGTGCCAGCAGCCGTGCCGGCACAGATACGCAGTATTTT

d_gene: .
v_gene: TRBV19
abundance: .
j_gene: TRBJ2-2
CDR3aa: CASSYTSDRFVRELFF
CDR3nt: TGTGCCAGTAGTTATACGTCGGACAGATTTGTCCGGGAGCTGTTTTTT

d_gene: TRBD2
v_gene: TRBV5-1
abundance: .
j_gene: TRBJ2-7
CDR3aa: CASSKGLAGGPTYEQYF
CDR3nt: TGCGCCAGCAGCAAGGGACTAGCGGGAGGGCCTACTTACGAGCAGTACTTC

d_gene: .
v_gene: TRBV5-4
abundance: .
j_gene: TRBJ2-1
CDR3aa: CASSSRRESRGNEQFF
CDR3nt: TGTGCCAGCAGCTCTAGGAGGGAGAGTCGGGGCAATGAGCAGTTCTTC

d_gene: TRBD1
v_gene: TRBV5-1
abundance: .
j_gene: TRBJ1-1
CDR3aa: CASSQGQGIFDTEAFF
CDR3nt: TGCGCCAGCAGCCAGGGACAGGGAATATTTGACACTGAAGCTTTCTTT

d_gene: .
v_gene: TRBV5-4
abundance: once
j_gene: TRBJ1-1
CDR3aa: CASSSRVGQLNTEAFF
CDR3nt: TGTGCCAGCAGCTCACGGGTAGGACAGCTGAACACTGAAGCTTTCTTT

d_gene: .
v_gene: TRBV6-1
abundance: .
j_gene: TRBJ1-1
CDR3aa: CASRGRVLLNTEAFF
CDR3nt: TGTGCCAGCAGGGGCCGAGTCCTCTTGAACACTGAAGCTTTCTTT

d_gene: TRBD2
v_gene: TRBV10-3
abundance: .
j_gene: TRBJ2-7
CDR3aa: CATAGGGEQYF
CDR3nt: TGTGCCACCGCGGGGGGGGGCGAGCAGTACTTC

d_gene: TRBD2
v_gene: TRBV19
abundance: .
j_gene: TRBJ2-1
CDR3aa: CASSIGRELGFYNEQFF
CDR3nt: TGTGCCAGTAGTATCGGGAGGGAGCTGGGATTCTACAATGAGCAGTTCTTC

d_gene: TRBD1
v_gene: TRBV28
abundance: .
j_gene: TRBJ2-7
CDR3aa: CASSSWDSRSYEQYF
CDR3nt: TGTGCCAGCAGTTCCTGGGACAGCCGGTCCTACGAGCAGTACTTC

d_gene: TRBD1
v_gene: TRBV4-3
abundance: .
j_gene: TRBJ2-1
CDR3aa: CASSRDRARNEQFF
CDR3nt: TGCGCCAGCAGCCGGGACAGGGCTCGCAATGAGCAGTTCTTC

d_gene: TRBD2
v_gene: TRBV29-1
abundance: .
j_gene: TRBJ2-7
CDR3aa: CSVVGTSGISPYEQYF
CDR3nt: TGCAGCGTTGTCGGGACTAGCGGGATTTCCCCCTACGAGCAGTACTTC

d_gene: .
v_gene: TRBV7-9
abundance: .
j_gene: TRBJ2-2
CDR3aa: CASTIDGNTGELFF
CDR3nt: TGTGCCAGCACCATCGACGGTAACACCGGGGAGCTGTTTTTT

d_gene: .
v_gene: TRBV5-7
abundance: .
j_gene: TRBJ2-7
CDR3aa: CASTPTTRDSYEQYF
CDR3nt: TGTGCCAGCACCCCGACCACTAGAGATTCCTACGAGCAGTACTTC

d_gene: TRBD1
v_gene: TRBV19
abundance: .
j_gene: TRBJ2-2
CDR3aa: CASSIRTGTGELFF
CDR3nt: TGTGCCAGTAGTATCCGGACAGGCACCGGGGAGCTGTTTTTT

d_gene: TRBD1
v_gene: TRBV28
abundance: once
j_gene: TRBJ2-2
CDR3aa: CASSLRGQITGELFF
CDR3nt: TGTGCCAGCAGTTTACGGGGACAGATAACCGGGGAGCTGTTTTTT

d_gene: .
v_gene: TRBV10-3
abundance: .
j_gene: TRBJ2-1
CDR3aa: CAISEGRLDEQFF
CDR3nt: TGTGCCATCAGTGAGGGCCGGCTGGATGAGCAGTTCTTC

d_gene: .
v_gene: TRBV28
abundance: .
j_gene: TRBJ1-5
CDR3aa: CASGRLGSNQPQHF
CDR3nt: TGTGCCAGCGGGAGGTTAGGTAGCAATCAGCCCCAGCATTTT

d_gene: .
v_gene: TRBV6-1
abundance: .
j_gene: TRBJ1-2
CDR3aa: CASSDPQRSNYGYTF
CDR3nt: TGTGCCAGCAGTGACCCCCAGCGATCTAACTATGGCTACACCTTC

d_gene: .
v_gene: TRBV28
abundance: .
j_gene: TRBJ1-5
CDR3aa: CASLSLGTQPQHF
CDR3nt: TGTGCCAGCCTTTCCTTGGGTACTCAGCCCCAGCATTTT

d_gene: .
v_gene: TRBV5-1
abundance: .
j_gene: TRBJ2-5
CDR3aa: CASSPSGRGETQYF
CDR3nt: TGCGCCAGCAGCCCTTCGGGGCGGGGTGAGACCCAGTACTTC

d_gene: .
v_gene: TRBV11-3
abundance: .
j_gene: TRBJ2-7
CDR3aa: CASSLEGTGYEQYF
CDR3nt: TGTGCCAGCAGCTTAGAGGGGACCGGTTACGAGCAGTACTTC

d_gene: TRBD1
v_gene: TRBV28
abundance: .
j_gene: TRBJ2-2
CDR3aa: CASSFSGGRTGELFF
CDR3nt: TGTGCCAGCAGTTTTTCAGGGGGCCGGACCGGGGAGCTGTTTTTT

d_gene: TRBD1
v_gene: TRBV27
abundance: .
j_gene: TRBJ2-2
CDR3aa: CASSRNRGTGELFF
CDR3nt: TGTGCCAGCAGTAGGAACAGGGGAACCGGGGAGCTGTTTTTT

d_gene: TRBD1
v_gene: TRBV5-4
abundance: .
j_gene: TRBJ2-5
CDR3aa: CASSSRDRGFENQYF
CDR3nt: TGTGCCAGCAGCTCCCGGGACAGGGGGTTCGAGAACCAGTACTTC

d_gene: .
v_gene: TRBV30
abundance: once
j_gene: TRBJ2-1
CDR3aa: CAWETRDRYPNEQFF
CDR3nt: TGTGCCTGGGAAACGCGGGACAGATATCCCAATGAGCAGTTCTTC

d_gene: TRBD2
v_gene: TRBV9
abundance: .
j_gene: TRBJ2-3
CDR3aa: CASSGRTSGRDTQYF
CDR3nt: TGTGCCAGCAGCGGGCGGACTAGCGGGAGGGATACGCAGTATTTT

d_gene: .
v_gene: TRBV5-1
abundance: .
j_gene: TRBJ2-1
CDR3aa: CASSLPLSDMGDEQFF
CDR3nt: TGCGCCAGCAGCTTACCCCTTAGCGACATGGGCGATGAGCAGTTCTTC

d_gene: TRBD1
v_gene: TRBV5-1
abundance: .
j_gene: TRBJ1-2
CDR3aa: CASSLGTGGGYGYTF
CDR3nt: TGCGCCAGCAGCTTGGGGACAGGGGGCGGCTATGGCTACACCTTC

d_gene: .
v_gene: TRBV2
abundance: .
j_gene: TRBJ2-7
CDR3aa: CASSEALLGQPSSYEQYF
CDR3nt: TGTGCCAGCAGTGAAGCGCTTCTGGGACAACCCTCATCCTACGAGCAGTACTTC

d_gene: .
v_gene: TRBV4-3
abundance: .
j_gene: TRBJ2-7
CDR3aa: CASSQGNRGYEQYF
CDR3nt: TGCGCCAGCAGCCAAGGGAACAGAGGCTACGAGCAGTACTTC

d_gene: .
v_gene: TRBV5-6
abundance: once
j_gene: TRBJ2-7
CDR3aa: CASSLGGYEQYF
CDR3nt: TGTGCCAGCAGCTTGGGTGGCTACGAGCAGTACTTC

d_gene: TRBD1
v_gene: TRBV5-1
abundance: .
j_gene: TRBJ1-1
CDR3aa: CASSVGQGATEAFF
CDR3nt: TGCGCCAGCAGCGTAGGACAGGGGGCCACTGAAGCTTTCTTT

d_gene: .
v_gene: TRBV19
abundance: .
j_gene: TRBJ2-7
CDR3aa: CATHRGPGYEQYF
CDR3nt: TGTGCCACCCACCGAGGGCCGGGGTACGAGCAGTACTTC